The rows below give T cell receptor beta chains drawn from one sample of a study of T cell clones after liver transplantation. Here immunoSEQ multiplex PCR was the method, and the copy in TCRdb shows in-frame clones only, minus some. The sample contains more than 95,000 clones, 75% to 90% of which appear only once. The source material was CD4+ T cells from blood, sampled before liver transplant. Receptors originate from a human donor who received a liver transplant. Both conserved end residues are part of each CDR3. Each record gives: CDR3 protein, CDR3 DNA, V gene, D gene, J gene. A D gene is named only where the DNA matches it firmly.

CASSFSTGPPTDTQYF TGTGCCAGCAGCTTTTCGACTGGTCCTCCCACAGATACGCAGTATTTT TRBV7-3 NA TRBJ2-3
CASSPALAKNIQYF TGTGCCAGCAGCCCCGCCCTAGCCAAAAACATTCAGTACTTC TRBV2 NA TRBJ2-4
CASSPATGPDQPQHF TGTGCCAGCAGCCCCGCAACTGGCCCCGATCAGCCCCAGCATTTT TRBV28 NA TRBJ1-5
CASSDRQIFGHGYTF TGTGCCAGCAGTGACCGTCAGATTTTCGGTCATGGCTACACCTTC TRBV2 NA TRBJ1-2
CASSSLPDTQYF TGTGCCAGCAGCTCCCTTCCAGATACGCAGTATTTT TRBV7-2 NA TRBJ2-3
CTSSQYRVLRSGANVLTF TGCACCAGCAGCCAGTACAGGGTACTAAGGTCTGGGGCCAACGTCCTGACTTTC TRBV1 NA TRBJ2-6
CASSHRALDEKLFF TGTGCCAGCAGCCACAGGGCTCTGGATGAAAAACTGTTTTTT TRBV7-9 NA TRBJ1-4
CASSQGPTYNEQFF TGCGCCAGCAGCCAAGGCCCTACATACAATGAGCAGTTCTTC TRBV4-1 NA TRBJ2-1
CASSTLGGLNTEAFF TGTGCCAGCAGCACGCTGGGGGGTCTGAACACTGAAGCTTTCTTT TRBV5-6 NA TRBJ1-1
CASSLWSSGTQETQYF TGTGCCAGCAGCTTATGGTCCAGCGGGACCCAAGAGACCCAGTACTTC TRBV7-2 TRBD2 TRBJ2-5
CASSQDSRAGALYEQYF TGCGCCAGCAGCCAAGATTCTAGGGCGGGAGCGCTTTACGAGCAGTACTTC TRBV4-1 TRBD2 TRBJ2-7